This TCR beta chain was captured by sequencing in a study of human T cells and chemical hapten exposure. Overall study findings and caveats: PT1 expanded TCR numbers tracked positively with patch test score.

CDR1 and CDR2 (germline): SQVTM, ANQGSEA. This CDR3 comprises 15 residues. With 4 bases clipped from V and 3 bases from J, the junction kept 4 bases outside the gene matches. Time point meaning: patch test 1, 2 weeks after DPC sensitization. The treatment: therapeutic diphenylcyclopropenone sensitization with weekly scalp DPC. TCRdb recomputed calls from the RACE reads with MiXCR, one row per CDR3 protein. The sample comprises 380,000 or so distinct CDR3 sequences, roughly 4.8% of which are singletons, and under 2.5% rests with the top ten. This clonotype was picked up many times. Its antigen remains unknown.

Sequencing used whole blood, obtained in connection with sensitization to the hapten diphenylcyclopropenone (DPC). The sequence was obtained from a woman between 50 and 59 years old with alopecia areata. Some clones in this sample may be carry-over from other donors' samples. The genes are TRBV29-1 and TRBJ2-3; 13 nucleotides agree with TRBD2. CDR3 sequence reads: CSVVLAGGPTDTQYF. In DNA, the CDR3 is TGCAGCGTTGTACTAGCGGGAGGGCCAACAGATACGCAGTATTTT.